This T cell receptor (beta chain) comes out of a study of shared T cell receptors in the human thymus. Using immunoSEQ multiplex PCR, the repertoire was profiled, and TCRdb retains in-frame clones only, with some absent. The sample has approximately 730,000 clones; around 85% are singletons. The V segment lost 5 bases and the J segment 5 bases; nucleotides outside the gene matches: 10. The CDR3 has 16 residues. CDR1 is LNHDA and CDR2 is SQIVND in the germline V gene (reference sequence). This sample was also put to use in a study of human thymus T cells. In that study: Overlap was high between thymic repertoires from unrelated individuals, as reported in related research.

This TCR derives from a girl under three years old with a congenital heart defect. Input material: thymocytes. The rearrangement links TRBV19 to TRBJ1-5, with 9 bases identical to TRBD1. CDR3 coding DNA: TGTGCCAGTAGTGTACCGGGACAGGGATCTTATCAGCCCCAGCATTTT. Translation gives CASSVPGQGSYQPQHF.